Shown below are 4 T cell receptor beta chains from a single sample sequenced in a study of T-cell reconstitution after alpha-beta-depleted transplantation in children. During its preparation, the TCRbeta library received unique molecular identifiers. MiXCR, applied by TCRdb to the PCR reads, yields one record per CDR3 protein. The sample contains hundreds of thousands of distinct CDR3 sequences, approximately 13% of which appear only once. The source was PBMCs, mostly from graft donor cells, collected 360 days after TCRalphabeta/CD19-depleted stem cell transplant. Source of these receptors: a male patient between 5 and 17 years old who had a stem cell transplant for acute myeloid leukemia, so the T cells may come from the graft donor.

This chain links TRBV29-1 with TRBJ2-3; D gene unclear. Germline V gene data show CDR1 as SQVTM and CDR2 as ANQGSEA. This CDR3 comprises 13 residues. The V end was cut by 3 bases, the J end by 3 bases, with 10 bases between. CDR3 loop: CSVDVGLTDTQYF. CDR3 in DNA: TGCAGCGTTGATGTGGGCTTAACAGATACGCAGTATTTT.

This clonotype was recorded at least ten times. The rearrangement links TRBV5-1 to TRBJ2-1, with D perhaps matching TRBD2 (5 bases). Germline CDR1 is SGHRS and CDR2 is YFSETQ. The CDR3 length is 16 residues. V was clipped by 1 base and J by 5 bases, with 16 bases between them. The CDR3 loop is CASSLRRGWADNEQFF. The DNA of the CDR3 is TGCGCCAGCAGCTTGAGACGGGGATGGGCTGACAATGAGCAGTTCTTC. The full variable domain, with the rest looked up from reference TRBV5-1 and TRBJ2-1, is KAGVTQTPRYLIKTRGQQVTLSCSPISGHRSVSWYQQTPGQGLQFLFEYFSETQRNKGNFPGRFSGRQFSNSRSEMNVSTLELGDSALYLCASSLRRGWADNEQFFGPGTRLTVL.

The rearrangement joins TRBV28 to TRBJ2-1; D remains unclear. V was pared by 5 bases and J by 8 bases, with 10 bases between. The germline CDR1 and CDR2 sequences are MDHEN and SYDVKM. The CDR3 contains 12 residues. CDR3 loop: CASSPSGDEQFF. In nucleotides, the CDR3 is TGTGCCAGCAGTCCCTCGGGCGATGAGCAGTTCTTC.

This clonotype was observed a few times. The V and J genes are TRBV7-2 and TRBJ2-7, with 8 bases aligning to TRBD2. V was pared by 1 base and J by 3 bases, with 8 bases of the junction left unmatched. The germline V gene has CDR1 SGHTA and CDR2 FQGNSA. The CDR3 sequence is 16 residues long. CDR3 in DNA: TGTGCCAGCAGCTTAGGCCTAGCGGGCCCGTTCTACGAGCAGTACTTC. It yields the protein CASSLGLAGPFYEQYF.